Sequencing of this T cell receptor (beta chain) was carried out in a study of cytomegalovirus exposure and HLA in healthy donors. Study details: There were about 85 million unique TCRs (from HLA-typed donors) in an early data release. General observations from the study: According to a later analysis, donors in an Asian-associated ancestry cluster reportedly had fewer N-insertions than the approximately 620-donor mean. One cluster of highly shared sequence variants probably arose as a sequencing artifact. According to a later analysis, most TCR beta chains associated with CMV appeared HLA-restricted.

As regards this clone: Its target is unknown.

With 60 Vbeta and 13 Jbeta primers, the PCR was carried out. Profiled with immunoSEQ multiplex PCR; TCRdb holds only in-frame clones, not every one. The sample has 85,000 to 120,000 clones; around 76% are singletons. Sample: PBMCs. This sequence originates from a woman between 50 and 59 years old in good health and CMV-seropositive.

The CDR3 reads CASNVGGRNEKLFF. The CDR3 DNA sequence: TGTGCCAGCAACGTGGGGGGGCGTAATGAAAAACTGTTTTTT. The chain couples TRBV9 to TRBJ1-4; D perhaps matches TRBD1 (6 bases). V was trimmed by 6 bases and J by 4 bases, leaving 13 bases between them. There are 14 residues in the CDR3. Germline V gene lookup returns CDR1 SGDLS and CDR2 YYNGEE.